Presented here are 15 T cell receptor beta chains from one specimen sequenced in a study of blood T cell repertoires in COVID-19. TCRdb's copy holds only in-frame clones and misses some; the assay was immunoSEQ multiplex PCR. Of a few hundred thousand clones listed, around 84% were seen once; the top ten hold roughly 1.2%. Sample: peripheral blood. The receptors come from a human donor with acute or convalescent COVID-19. The donor label of this sample is uncertain.

J is TRBJ1-4 and V is TRBV28; D call uncertain. CDR1 is MDHEN and CDR2 is SYDVKM in the germline V gene. The length of the CDR3 is 12 residues. The CDR3 DNA is TGTTGCTCTGGTGCGGCTAATGAAAAACTGTTTTTT. The encoded protein is CCSGAANEKLFF.

Here the CDR3 reads CASFGAMDYGYTF. CDR3 DNA: TGTGCCAGCTTTGGGGCTATGGACTATGGCTACACCTTC. The chain has TRBV28 and TRBJ1-2; D is possibly TRBD1 (5 bases). CDR3 size: 13 residues. CDR1 is MDHEN and CDR2 is SYDVKM in the germline V gene. Trimming took off 8 bases at V and 3 bases at J, with 13 bases between the two ends.

The chain employs TRBV5-4 and TRBJ1-3, with D possibly being TRBD1 (6 bases). The CDR3 is made up of 15 amino acids. V lost 2 bases and J lost 0, with 9 bases in between. Per the germline V gene, CDR1 is SGHNT and CDR2 is YYREEE (reference sequence). CDR3 DNA sequence: TGTGCCAGCAGCTTAGGGACATCCTCTGGAAACACCATATATTTT. Protein product: CASSLGTSSGNTIYF.

This chain connects TRBV3-1 (or the pseudogene TRBV3-2) to TRBJ2-5, with D possibly TRBD2 on 5 matching bases. Deletions cut 0 bases from V and 4 bases from J, with 18 bases between. The CDR3 consists of 17 residues. Looked up from germline, CDR1 is LGHDT and CDR2 is YNNKEL (reference sequence). This chain's CDR3 is CASSQDKVTSNRETQYF. The CDR3 DNA reads TGTGCCAGCAGCCAAGATAAAGTAACTAGTAATCGAGAGACCCAGTACTTC.

This chain connects TRBV25-1 to TRBJ2-1; 12 nucleotides match TRBD2. CDR3 size: 15 residues. J was trimmed by 5 bases and V by 3 bases; bases with no gene match: 2. Per the germline V gene, CDR1 is MGHDK and CDR2 is SYGVNS. The CDR3 spells CASSDWTSGNNEQFF. The CDR3 DNA follows: TGTGCCAGCAGTGACTGGACTAGCGGGAACAATGAGCAGTTCTTC.

The chain is built from TRBV2 and TRBJ1-6, with TRBD1 matching over 7 bases. CDR3 length equals 14 residues. CDR1 SNHLY and CDR2 FYNNEI come from the germline V gene. Trimming cost V 7 bases and J 6 bases; bases outside gene matches: 6. The CDR3 reads CASTGGRLNSPLHF. CDR3 in DNA: TGTGCCAGCACAGGGGGGAGGCTTAATTCACCCCTCCACTTT.

On this clone itself: Other DNA sequences in the sample encode the same CDR3. The chain employs TRBV10-3 and TRBJ2-1, with D possibly matching TRBD2 (5 bases). The V end lost 2 bases, the J end lost 3 bases, and 8 bases lay between the germline ends. There are 14 residues in the CDR3. Looked up from germline, CDR1 is ENHRY and CDR2 is SYGVKD. The CDR3 nucleotides are TGTGCCATCAGTGAGGGAGGCAGCTACAATGAGCAGTTCTTC. This translates into CAISEGGSYNEQFF.

The V and J genes are TRBV7-2 and TRBJ1-2; no definite D call. The CDR3 extends over 15 amino acids. The V gene lost 5 bases and the J gene lost 2 bases, with 15 bases spanning the gap. The germline CDR1 and CDR2 sequences are SGHTA and FQGNSA. CDR3 DNA: TGTGCCAGCAGCCCCTCGGCGCCCGGGAACTATGGCTACACCTTC. Protein: CASSPSAPGNYGYTF.

V is TRBV19 and J is TRBJ1-2; weak D call: TRBD1 (5 bases). The ends were cut back, 7 bases at V and 3 bases at J, with 15 bases in the middle. From germline, CDR1 is LNHDA and CDR2 SQIVND (reference sequence). This CDR3 region has 14 residues. CDR3 sequence (DNA): TGTGCCAGTAACTCAGGGAAGGGGTACTATGGCTACACCTTC. Translation: CASNSGKGYYGYTF.

The chain uses TRBV29-1 and TRBJ2-3; D is ambiguous. This CDR3 spans 14 amino acids. Trimming took 7 bases from V and 1 from J, leaving 15 bases between them. The germline V gene encodes CDR1 SQVTM and CDR2 ANQGSEA. The CDR3 coding sequence is TGCAGCGCACAATCTAGAACGGGCACAGATACGCAGTATTTT. This sequence encodes CSAQSRTGTDTQYF.

V usage is TRBV29-1 and J usage is TRBJ1-2, with unresolved D. The CDR3 length is 14 residues. Germline V gives CDR1 SQVTM, CDR2 ANQGSEA. The V gene lost 6 bases and the J gene lost 4 bases, with 18 bases spanning the gap. The CDR3 here is CSVTPSTNLYGYTF. The CDR3 DNA reads as TGCAGCGTAACCCCCTCCACAAACCTCTATGGCTACACCTTC.

This chain joins TRBV6-5 and TRBJ1-1, with D tentatively TRBD1 (5 bases). Trimming left V 2 bases short and J 4 bases short, with 11 bases between. CDR1 is MNHEY, CDR2 SVGAGI, per germline. CDR3 length: 14 amino acids. CDR3 nucleotides: TGTGCCAGCAGTTACAACGGAGACAGCACTGAAGCTTTCTTT. It is translated as CASSYNGDSTEAFF.

V gene TRBV19 combines with J gene TRBJ1-5; TRBD1 matches 8 bases. Losses at the gene ends were 3 bases for V and 6 bases for J; bases not matched to a gene: 7. The CDR3 runs 15 residues. Germline CDR1 reads LNHDA; CDR2 reads SQIVND (reference sequence). The CDR3: CASSMGQGAFQPQHF. CDR3 DNA sequence: TGTGCCAGTAGTATGGGTCAGGGGGCTTTTCAGCCCCAGCATTTT.

The DNA of the CDR3 is TGCGCCAGCAGCTTGGAGCAGGGGGCTTCCTACGAGCAGTACTTC. Its protein product is CASSLEQGASYEQYF. V and J are TRBV5-1 and TRBJ2-7; TRBD1 matches at 8 bases. V lost 0 bases and J lost 1; bases outside the gene matches: 3. CDR1 and CDR2 (germline): SGHRS, YFSETQ. The length of the CDR3 is 15 residues.

V usage is TRBV30 and J usage is TRBJ1-2; 12 nucleotides agree with TRBD1. This CDR3 region has 17 residues. In germline, CDR1 is GTSNPN, CDR2 SVGIG (reference sequence). The trim removed 3 bases at V and 2 bases at J, leaving 10 bases unmatched. The CDR3, as DNA: TGTGCCTGGAGACGCAAGGGACAGGGGGCGGCCAACTATGGCTACACCTTC. This codes for CAWRRKGQGAANYGYTF.